This T cell receptor beta chain derives from a study of blood T cells in healthy people across ages. CDR3 length: 15 amino acids. The germline V gene has CDR1 LNHNV and CDR2 YYDKDF (reference sequence). With 8 bases clipped from V and 0 bases from J, the junction kept 6 bases outside the gene matches. It was with a sample-barcoded 5' primer and a J-beta primer mix that a second PCR of roughly 6 to 12 cycles was run. TCRdb ran MiXCR on the 5' RACE reads and lists one entry per CDR3 protein. The top ten clones hold roughly 3.7% of a sample with 550,000 to 750,000 distinct CDR3 sequences, about 21% of them seen once.

The sequencing sample was made of blood. V is TRBV15 and J is TRBJ1-4; 7 nucleotides line up with TRBD1. The clonotype comes from a man aged 65 to 79 in good health. CDR3 sequence: CATHRGLTTNEKLFF. CDR3 in DNA: TGTGCCACCCACAGGGGCCTTACAACTAATGAAAAACTGTTTTTT.